Described below is a single TCR beta chain sequence and its context. Its specific antigen is unknown. It has no much larger one-base neighbor in the sample; base qualities were not kept. The method was the immunoSEQ multiplex PCR assay. The multiplex PCR relied on a mix of 60 forward primers for TCR Vbeta segments and 13 reverse primers for TCR Jbeta segments. A multiplex PCR assay on genomic DNA amplified the CDR3 region of rearranged TCR beta genes. Amplified TCR beta libraries were sequenced as 87-base-pair reads on the Illumina HiSeq System. As for how the authors treated the data: A later analysis counted 75 million to 100 million unique TCR beta chains across the 666 repertoires, and some 11 million of these chains were shared by at least two donors. A nearest-neighbor algorithm error-corrected the raw reads and collapsed the reads into unique sequences, merging closely related sequences to remove PCR and sequencing errors. V, D and J gene segments were assigned by aligning CDR3 sequences to IMGT reference sequences. For a sequence to be retained, a match of at least six nucleotides was required to both a V gene segment and a J gene segment. A rearrangement counted as productive if the CDR3 had no stop codons and remained in frame with V and J, and every other rearrangement counted as non-productive. Following IMGT convention, CDR3 was defined as the stretch from the second conserved V-encoded cysteine to the conserved J-encoded phenylalanine. Sequences without an unambiguous match to a single V gene segment were excluded from the earlier analysis of about 630 of the donors. An earlier analysis of several hundred of the donors called V segments functional above 56.7% productive rearrangements and segregating when the between-donor standard deviation exceeded 5%. A statistical classification framework was built to diagnose cytomegalovirus status from the catalog of TCR beta chain sequences. V and J gene assignment, in a later analysis, came from comparing TCR nucleotide sequences with IMGT/GENE-DB human TR gene sequences. Using the TCRdist pipeline, a later analysis assigned CDR3 sequences along with most-parsimonious VDJ recombination scenarios. In a later analysis, each TCR beta chain was defined by its CDR3 amino acid sequence together with its V-gene family, and reads without a unique V-gene family were excluded. In a later analysis, fewer than 600 highly shared, low-generation-probability nucleotide sequences were removed to address suspected cross-contamination and a sequencing artifact. In a later analysis, a clonal expansion index for each public chain was calculated from normalized within-repertoire ranks of inferred template counts. In a later analysis, generation probabilities were computed with a VDJ recombination model fitted to out-of-frame rearrangements, and the resulting probabilities were checked against IGoR. In a later analysis, hypergeometric tests were used to score TCR-TCR, TCR-HLA and TCR-CMV co-occurrence, with a repertoire-size bias correction applied to TCR pairs. False discovery rates were estimated in a later analysis by permuting HLA or CMV assignments 20 times. A later analysis grouped co-occurring TCRs with DBSCAN, adding TCRdist sequence similarity when clustering within HLA-allele-positive subsets. Repertoires with fewer than 30,000 or more than 120,000 public chains, plus five repertoires with anomalous nucleotide sharing, were excluded from co-occurrence clustering. What TCRdb holds here is the immuneACCESS table cut down to in-frame rearrangements. Part of the clones is not present; checked against another copy, under half of the missing clones reflect an unresolved V gene, and the others are unexplained. V and J calls and clone size come straight from that table; D and trimming were deduced from the DNA. This sample holds under 150,000 clones; about 74% were observed only once. The ten largest account for roughly 1.8% of the sample.

The sample originates from a study of cytomegalovirus exposure and HLA in healthy donors (dated by TCRdb to the late 2010s). Broadly, across the study: In an earlier analysis of 587 of the donors, under 300 Gb of sequence data and just under 120 million unique TCR beta sequences from about 179 million T cells were reported. Rather than using new phenotypic data, the later analysis identified candidate immune exposures from TCR beta sequences and from how often those sequences occurred across donors. Genome-wide SNP genotypes for about 55% of the roughly 670 donors were used in a later genetic analysis, which treated that subset as a discovery cohort. Four to six DR-DQ haplotypes were handled as single units for association and clustering, since linkage in the cohort was strong. Class I and class II HLA loci were covered by the typing at four-digit resolution. Typing coverage varied by locus: about 620-630 donors for A, B, C, DRB1 and DQB1; approximately 500 for DQA1; 606 for DPA1; roughly 450 for DPB1. Of the approximately 400 genotyped donors, 75% to 85% were placed in the genetic ancestry cluster associated with self-reported Caucasian donors. A later analysis re-analyzed previously published TCR beta repertoires from 660 or so donors and added high-resolution HLA genotyping to study TCR occurrence patterns. Across 300 to 500 genotyped donors of the cohort, an average of roughly 250,000 unique TCR beta nucleotide sequences per donor were sequenced, and about a sixth of those sequences were non-productive. In an earlier analysis of several hundred of the donors, high-throughput TCR beta sequencing was used to judge whether each TCR beta V gene segment behaved as functional or pseudogenic. Along with the roughly 670-subject first cohort, a separate validation cohort of over a hundred different subjects was used. The study used immunosequencing to profile the T cell repertoires of several hundred subjects and linked those repertoires to cytomegalovirus serostatus. The study aimed to test whether signatures of past pathogen exposure could be identified by cataloging public T cell receptors. Every discovery cohort repertoire had been produced on one sequencing platform. Roughly 310 gigabases of sequencing data and approximately 93 million unique TCR sequences were included in an early release covering roughly 700 HLA-typed donors. High-throughput TCR immunosequencing, statistical association of individual TCRs with disease status, and machine learning were combined to predict cytomegalovirus infection status. Alongside the repertoire data, information on donor age, sex, ethnicity and CMV serostatus was compiled. The investigation overall reported the following: At a false discovery rate of 0.05, a later analysis linked some 17,000 TCR beta sequences to specific HLA alleles. Immune exposure information for the cohort was limited to CMV serostatus. Compared with the roughly 600-donor mean, donors in an Asian-associated ancestry cluster had fewer N-insertions in productive TCRs, according to a later genetic analysis. Cytomegalovirus status was reported to be diagnosed by the classifier with high specificity and sensitivity in both the original and validation cohorts. Because some donors lacked HLA typing at each locus, the association tests relied only on the typed subset. A later analysis found that most CMV-associated TCR beta chains appeared HLA-restricted, with HLA associations seemingly driven largely by CMV exposure. Presence/absence analyses assumed roughly uniform sequencing depth across donors, an assumption that may not hold. Linkage disequilibrium might explain the correlated functional status among segregating V segments, but an unknown experimental factor could not be excluded. When HLA alleles, especially DR and DQ, strongly co-occurred, attributing TCR associations to individual alleles was difficult. A further reported finding was that TCR beta sequences accurately predicted the HLA-A and HLA-B alleles for most subjects in the first cohort. In vitro tests confirmed that a few of the cytomegalovirus-associated TCR beta chains recognize cytomegalovirus antigens. Most TCR sequences were observed very rarely across donors, whereas some public TCRs were present in many individuals. Because counts were too low, some 17 rarely observed V segments, including chromosome 9 orphons, were excluded from the earlier analysis of under 650 of the donors. In an earlier analysis of approximately 600 of the donors, most TCR beta V segments were observed in productive rearrangements about 87% or about 30% of the time, broadly matching IMGT annotations. Only TCR beta chains were sequenced in this cohort, and the absence of alpha or paired-chain data limited detectable features. A cluster of highly shared sequence variants was judged likely to represent a technical artifact of the sequencing pipeline. According to a later analysis, parvovirus B19, influenza, CMV and Epstein-Barr virus appeared linked to several top co-occurrence clusters. The authors suggested that the approach could potentially be generalized to other disease states and immunological phenotypes. A later genetic analysis associated a missense DCLRE1C variant with V-gene and J-gene trimming of TCR beta chains, and an independent cohort replicated the association. In a later analysis, the rate of TCR association differed among HLA loci, with DRB1 alleles having the most associated TCRs and HLA-C alleles having the fewest. Some IMGT-functional V segments, including TRBV6-2 and TRBV6-3, could not be told apart with the 87-base-pair reads, so those segments were excluded. In a later analysis, HLA-associated TCR beta chains showed more clonal expansion and lower generation probabilities than non-associated chains that were equally common. The study gave a list of more than 150 TCR beta chains associated with cytomegalovirus.

CDR1 is given as SEHNR and CDR2 as FQNEAQ, both from the germline V gene (reference sequence). V is reduced by 5 bases and J by 6 bases, leaving a spacing of 21 bases between them. CDR3 length: 16 amino acids, cysteine to phenylalanine. Only CDR3 DNA remains: 48 bases, in frame from the first base. The cohort was made up of 666 healthy bone marrow donors. All cohort members were sampled while nominally healthy, although unrecorded immune exposures were likely present. The donor tested CMV seronegative, placing the donor among the 350 to 400 seronegative members of the cohort. A peripheral blood sample was collected from each donor, and TCR beta sequencing was performed on peripheral blood mononuclear cells. Genomic DNA was extracted from the blood cell samples with the Qiagen DNeasy Blood Extraction Kit.

The chain links TRBV7-9 with TRBJ2-3, and possibly TRBD2, on 5 matching bases. Sequenced material: PBMCs. The TCR originated in a woman in her 40s in good health and CMV-seronegative. The CDR3 reads as follows: CASSRGSGSDSDTQYF. The nucleotide sequence is given as TGTGCCAGCAGCCGCGGGTCGGGGAGTGATTCGGATACGCAGTATTTT.